One and the same sample provided the 14 T cell receptor beta chains below, sequenced in a study of shared clonotypes between healthy human individuals (TCRdb year 2020). Libraries came from the immunoSEQ multiplex PCR assay. TCRdb took over this immuneACCESS table, retaining in-frame rearrangements with V and J assigned. Such tables are incomplete; in checked studies, under half of the missing clones stem from an unresolved V gene, and the remainder is unexplained. In all, the sample holds over 2 million clones, and roughly 94% of those were seen once. The biggest ten clones account for more than 0.1% of the sample. Material: naive CD4+ T cells sorted from blood. The meaning of the sample's cell subset or site label: CD45RA+ positively selected. The receptors originated from a man aged 18 to 29 in good health.

The chain has TRBV5-1 and TRBJ2-5, with D hard to call. The CDR3 sequence is 12 residues long. Per germline, CDR1 SGHRS and CDR2 YFSETQ. V was clipped by 7 bases and J by 2 bases, with 9 bases between them. CDR3 amino acids: CASVPKQETQYF. Here the CDR3 DNA reads TGCGCCAGCGTTCCGAAGCAAGAGACCCAGTACTTC.

The rearrangement uses TRBV10-3 and TRBJ2-3; TRBD2 aligns across 10 bases. J gave up 3 bases and V 6 bases, and 6 bases lay outside the gene matches. In germline, CDR1 is ENHRY, CDR2 SYGVKD. The length of the CDR3 is 15 residues. The CDR3 loop reads CAISASGSKTDTQYF. The CDR3 DNA sequence: TGTGCCATCAGCGCTAGCGGGAGTAAGACAGATACGCAGTATTTT.

The V gene is TRBV18, the J gene TRBJ1-5, with D perhaps matching TRBD1 (5 bases). This CDR3 comprises 13 residues. V lost 6 bases, J lost 3 bases, and 9 bases lay in between. Germline CDR1 reads KGHSH; CDR2 reads LQKENI. CDR3 residues: CASSRDANQPQHF. CDR3 DNA: TGTGCCAGCTCCCGGGACGCCAATCAGCCCCAGCATTTT.

CDR3 nucleotides: TGTGCCAGCAGTTATACGGGTGACTATGGCTACACCTTC. It specifies CASSYTGDYGYTF. This chain uses TRBV6-6 with TRBJ1-2; no reliable D call. The V and J ends lost 3 bases and 3 bases respectively, with 8 bases between them. Germline CDR1 is MNHNY and CDR2 is SVGAGI (reference sequence). This CDR3 spans 13 amino acids.

J is TRBJ1-6 and V is TRBV27; unclear D gene. Trimming cost V 11 bases and J 4 bases, with 18 bases left between them. This CDR3 contains 15 residues. Germline V gene sequence: CDR1 MNHEY, CDR2 SMNVEV (reference sequence). CDR3 in amino acids: CALPHIHDYNSPLHF. CDR3 bases: TGTGCCCTCCCCCACATACACGATTATAATTCACCCCTCCACTTT.

The count of this clone is one. The chain carries TRBV25-1 and TRBJ1-1, with 8 bases that match TRBD1. This CDR3 has 16 residues. The germline V gene encodes CDR1 MGHDK and CDR2 SYGVNS. The trim removed 3 bases at V and 6 bases at J, leaving 12 bases unmatched. The CDR3: CASSDARAGGISEAFF. The CDR3 nucleotides read TGTGCCAGCAGTGATGCCCGGGCAGGGGGCATCTCTGAAGCTTTCTTT.

The V gene is TRBV5-1, the J gene TRBJ2-7, with 11 bases that match TRBD2. CDR1 is SGHRS and CDR2 is YFSETQ in the germline V gene. J lost 6 bases, V lost 4 bases, and 9 bases had no gene match. CDR3 length equals 15 residues. The CDR3, as DNA: TGCGCCAGCAGCATAGCGGGAGGGCCTCTCGTCGAGCAGTACTTC. Amino acids: CASSIAGGPLVEQYF.

For this clone: The sample holds other DNA sequences that translate to the same CDR3. The V gene is TRBV29-1, the J gene TRBJ2-3; D possibly matches TRBD1 or TRBD2 (5 bases each). Germline values: CDR1 SQVTM, CDR2 ANQGSEA. The CDR3 sequence is 12 residues long. Deletions cut 4 bases from V and 0 bases from J, with 5 bases between. Written as DNA, the CDR3 is TGCAGCGTTGGGGACAGCACAGATACGCAGTATTTT. Translating gives CSVGDSTDTQYF.

The V and J genes are TRBV4-2 and TRBJ2-7; 11 bases map to TRBD1. Germline CDR1 is LGHNA and CDR2 is YNFKEQ. With 2 bases clipped from V and 3 bases from J, the junction kept 6 bases outside the gene matches. This CDR3 is 16 amino acids long. The chain's CDR3 is CASSQIPGQGDYEQYF. The CDR3 bases are TGTGCCAGCAGCCAAATACCGGGACAGGGGGACTACGAGCAGTACTTC.

A single count supports this clone. V is TRBV12-5 and J is TRBJ2-7, with no clear D. V was shortened by 2 bases and J by 6 bases, with 5 bases between the two germline ends. The CDR3 consists of 11 residues. Germline values: CDR1 LGHNT, CDR2 FRNRAP. The CDR3 sequence: CASGLSTEQYF. In DNA form, the CDR3 reads TGTGCTAGTGGTTTGTCGACCGAGCAGTACTTC.

J is TRBJ2-1 and V is TRBV7-9; TRBD1 matches 8 bases. The CDR3 runs 14 residues. Per the germline V gene, CDR1 is SEHNR and CDR2 is FQNEAQ (reference sequence). Germline trimming cut 2 bases from V and 7 bases from J; bases unmatched to any gene: 4. The CDR3 DNA reads TGTGCCAGCAGCTTAAGGGACAGGTTAAATGAGCAGTTCTTC. Protein product: CASSLRDRLNEQFF.

This chain joins TRBV19 and TRBJ1-1; no reliable D call. There are 13 residues in the CDR3. V was trimmed by 2 bases and J by 7 bases, leaving 11 bases between them. Germline loops: CDR1 LNHDA, CDR2 SQIVND (reference sequence). The CDR3 loop reads CASSINPGDEAFF. In DNA form, the CDR3 reads TGTGCCAGTAGTATAAATCCCGGGGATGAAGCTTTCTTT.

V gene TRBV6-1 combines with J gene TRBJ1-4; perhaps TRBD1 as D (6 bases). V shed 11 bases and J shed 1 base, with 14 bases lying between them. The germline V gene has CDR1 MNHNS and CDR2 SASEGT. This CDR3 is 14 amino acids long. CDR3 coding DNA: TGTGCCGCAACAGGGACGCTAACTAATGAAAAACTGTTTTTT. Translation gives CAATGTLTNEKLFF.

This clone is a singleton in its sample. The J gene is TRBJ2-7, the V gene TRBV18; 7 nucleotides match TRBD1. V dropped 3 bases and J dropped 1; count of bases not matched to a gene: 9. The length of the CDR3 is 16 residues. Germline V gene data show CDR1 as KGHSH and CDR2 as LQKENI. CDR3: CASSPLLGTASYEQYF. Written as DNA, the CDR3 is TGTGCCAGCTCACCGCTACTAGGGACAGCTTCCTACGAGCAGTACTTC.